This T cell receptor (beta chain) was recovered during a study of T cells in Graves' hyperthyroidism and ophthalmopathy. Study-wide results and caveats: Most thyroid clonotypes that were expanded above 0.001 also turned up in blood. Ophthalmopathy was model-predicted a median about 7.1 months pre-onset.

This CDR3 has 12 residues. Germline CDR1 reads SEHNR; CDR2 reads FQNEAQ (reference sequence). Trimming took off 3 bases at V and 4 bases at J, with 6 bases between the two ends. Amplification of TCR beta CDR3 regions used RNA as the template. First-round RT-PCR targeting the TCR CDR3 was performed with the HTBI primer set. TCRdb itself ran the multiplex PCR reads through MiXCR, one entry per CDR3 protein. The repertoire holds 530,000 or so distinct CDR3 sequences, with under 60% as singletons. Many counts were recorded for this clonotype. Its antigen is still unknown. Patients with uncontrolled infections, other autoimmune diseases, pregnancy or lactation were excluded. Together with thyroid ultrasound, orbital computed tomography, serum thyroxine and TRAb, clinical symptoms were used for diagnoses.

The clonotype originates from a woman between 18 and 29 years old with Graves' hyperthyroidism. The chain employs TRBV7-9 and TRBJ1-2; D is perhaps TRBD1 (5 bases). Input material: peripheral blood or thyroid tissue (not recorded which). This CDR3 is CASSFDSYGYTF. The CDR3, as DNA: TGTGCCAGCAGCTTTGACAGCTATGGCTACACCTTC.